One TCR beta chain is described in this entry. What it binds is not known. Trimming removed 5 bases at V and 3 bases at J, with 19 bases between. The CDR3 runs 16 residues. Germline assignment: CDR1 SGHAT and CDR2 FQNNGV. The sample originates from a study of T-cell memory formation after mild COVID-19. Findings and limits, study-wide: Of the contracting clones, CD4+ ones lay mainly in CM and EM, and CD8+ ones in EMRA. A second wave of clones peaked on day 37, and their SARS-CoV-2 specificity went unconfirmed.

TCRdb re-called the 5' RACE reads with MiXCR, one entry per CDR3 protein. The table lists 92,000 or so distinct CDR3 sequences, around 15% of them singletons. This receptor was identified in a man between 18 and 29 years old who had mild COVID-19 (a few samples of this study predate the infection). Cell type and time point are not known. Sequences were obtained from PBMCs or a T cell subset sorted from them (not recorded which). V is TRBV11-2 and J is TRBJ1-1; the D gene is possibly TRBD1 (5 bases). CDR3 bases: TGTGCCAGCAGCCCTGGGGGGAGGGCGTCGGACACTGAAGCTTTCTTT. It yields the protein CASSPGGRASDTEAFF.